The TCR beta chain described here comes from a study of T-cell reconstitution after alpha-beta-depleted transplantation in children (TCRdb year 2016). In the study overall: Using TCR repertoire profiling, the study quantitatively followed how T-cell immune reconstitution unfolded in children after TCRalphabeta/CD19-depleted allogeneic hematopoietic cell transplantation.

This clonotype was counted a few times. Its antigen has not been determined. Base qualities are not recorded, but no much larger clone differs from it by a single base. The CDR3 sequence holds 13 residues, the cysteine and phenylalanine included. The entry retains the CDR3 DNA only, 39 bases that are in frame from base 1. For CDR1 and CDR2, the germline V gene lists SGHVS and FQNEAQ. Trimming removed 11 bases from V and 8 bases from J, leaving 18 bases between the germline ends. The library relied on PCR. Sequencing used an Illumina HiSeq 2500. To normalize quantification of the TCRbeta repertoire, the TCR libraries were built with molecular barcoding that relied on unique molecular identifiers. TCRdb passed the public sequencing reads through fastp at Q25 and MiXCR, retaining productive beta sequences. Duplicate CDR3 protein sequences are folded into a single record with the most common DNA and genes. The sample table shows a few hundred thousand distinct CDR3 sequences, and 20% are seen once. 3% to 4.5% of the sample goes to the ten largest clones.

The input for sequencing was PBMCs from the stem cell graft donor, taken from the stem cell graft. The TCR was taken from a human donor who donated a stem cell graft to a child with acute myeloid leukemia. The rearrangement joined TRBV7-8 to TRBJ2-2; no confident D gene assignment can be made. The CDR3 region reads CACQQLTKGELFF. In nucleotide form, the sequence is TGTGCCTGCCAGCAGCTTACTAAGGGGGAGCTGTTTTTT.